The rows below give T cell receptor beta chains drawn from one sample of a study of blood T cell repertoires in COVID-19. The table came from immunoSEQ multiplex PCR; TCRdb's copy has only in-frame clones and leaves some out. The repertoire has under 250,000 clones, 83% of them found once; the top ten carry nearly 5%. Material for sequencing was PBMCs or T cells enriched from blood (not recorded which). The receptors were gathered from a woman between 45 and 65 years old who had been exposed to COVID-19. The CDR3 runs from the conserved cysteine through the conserved F or W. Fields, in order: V gene, J gene, CDR3 protein.

TRBV28	TRBJ1-5	CASSPGVYSNQPQHF
TRBV11-2	TRBJ1-3	CASSLDGNPSGNTIYF
TRBV24-1	TRBJ2-1	CATSDTTSSSYNEQFF
TRBV6-5	TRBJ1-1	CASSYSRGGTEAFF
TRBV7-2	TRBJ2-1	CASSLGMAGNEQFF
TRBV5-5	TRBJ1-1	CASSFGEGGGMLNTEAFF
TRBV24-1	TRBJ1-5	CATRAGFNQPQHF
TRBV28	TRBJ1-6	CASSQGQGNSPLHF
TRBV28	TRBJ2-7	CASSTGPRILLPYEQYF
TRBV6-5	TRBJ1-2	CASSYSPGQGVTF
TRBV9	TRBJ1-1	CASKPGTERNTEAFF
TRBV6-5	TRBJ2-1	CASSSGRVLAGEQFF
TRBV18	TRBJ1-6	CASSPSAGSPSPLHF
TRBV28	TRBJ1-1	CASSFKGLQAFF
TRBV5-6	TRBJ1-2	CASSLIQDYGYTF